This passage covers 8 T cell receptor beta chains from one sample sequenced in a study of shared clonotypes between healthy human individuals. Produced via immunoSEQ multiplex PCR; TCRdb's table is partial and in-frame only. The sample records roughly 500,000 clones, around 80% being singletons. Sequencing input: PBMCs. The origin of the receptors is a woman aged 35 to 49 in good health. Some clones in this sample may be carry-over from other donors' samples.

This chain connects TRBV5-4 to TRBJ2-3; TRBD1 is a possible D gene (5 bases). This CDR3 has 15 residues. With 0 bases removed from V and 3 bases from J, the gap between germline ends came to 11 bases. CDR1 is SGHNT, CDR2 YYREEE, per germline (reference sequence). CDR3 residues: CASSLGSGQTDTQYF. CDR3 coding DNA: TGTGCCAGCAGCTTGGGTTCAGGGCAAACAGATACGCAGTATTTT.

The chain joins TRBV28 to TRBJ1-5; TRBD1 agrees at 10 bases. The V and J ends lost 6 bases and 4 bases, in that order; junction bases with no gene match: 3. CDR1 and CDR2 (germline): MDHEN, SYDVKM. The CDR3 is 14 residues long. The CDR3 here is CASRGTGENQPQHF. In nucleotides, the CDR3 is TGTGCCAGCAGGGGGACAGGGGAGAATCAGCCCCAGCATTTT.

The CDR3 here is CASSQDRTGNEKLFF. Written as DNA, the CDR3 is TGCGCCAGCAGCCAAGACCGGACAGGGAATGAAAAACTGTTTTTT. This chain uses TRBV4-3 with TRBJ1-4; TRBD1 matches 8 bases. The CDR3 has 15 amino acids. Unmatched junction bases numbered 2, after V lost 0 bases and J lost 5 bases. CDR1 is LGHNA and CDR2 is YSLEER in the germline V gene.

The rearrangement links TRBV18 to TRBJ2-2, with D unresolved. The CDR3 consists of 17 residues. Trimming cost V 3 bases and J 0 bases, with 14 bases left between them. Germline-derived CDR1 and CDR2 are KGHSH and LQKENI. The CDR3 reads CASSPGLYRTNTGELFF. DNA for the CDR3: TGTGCCAGCTCACCTGGGCTATACAGAACGAACACCGGGGAGCTGTTTTTT.

The CDR3 region has the DNA TGTGCCAGCTCACCTGGGAGCACCCAGCAGTTCTTC. Translating it yields CASSPGSTQQFF. This sequence joins TRBV18 and TRBJ2-1; D may be TRBD2 (5 bases). Per germline, CDR1 KGHSH and CDR2 LQKENI. The CDR3 consists of 12 residues. The germline V and J ends were trimmed by 3 bases and 11 bases, with 11 bases remaining between them.

This chain joins TRBV18 and TRBJ2-1, with 14 bases that match TRBD2. CDR1 KGHSH and CDR2 LQKENI come from the germline V gene. With V trimmed by 5 bases and J by 10 bases, 10 bases remained unmatched. The CDR3 is 16 residues long. CDR3 sequence: CASSSETSGRAREQFF. The CDR3 DNA follows: TGTGCCAGCTCATCCGAGACTAGCGGGAGGGCCAGAGAGCAGTTCTTC. Looking up the rest from reference TRBV18 and TRBJ2-1 gives the full variable domain: NAGVMQNPRHLVRRRGQEARLRCSPMKGHSHVYWYRQLPEEGLKFMVYLQKENIIDESGMPKERFSAEFPKEGPSILRIQQVVRGDSAAYFCASSSETSGRAREQFFGPGTRLTVL.

The CDR3 region is CASRTGPTEAFF. CDR3 sequence (DNA): TGTGCCAGCAGGACAGGGCCCACTGAAGCTTTCTTT. The chain joins TRBV6-1 to TRBJ1-1; 7 positions match TRBD1. Germline CDR1 is MNHNS and CDR2 is SASEGT. This CDR3 has 12 amino acids. J lost 4 bases, V lost 6 bases, and 2 bases had no gene match.

This sequence joins TRBV7-9 and TRBJ1-1; possibly TRBD1 for D (5 bases). In germline, CDR1 is SEHNR, CDR2 FQNEAQ (reference sequence). The V and J ends lost 6 bases and 1 base respectively, with 12 bases between them. The CDR3 has 14 amino acids. The CDR3 DNA follows: TGTGCCAGCAGGGAGGGGATTCGGAACACTGAAGCTTTCTTT. Residues: CASREGIRNTEAFF. Filled out from reference TRBV7-9 and TRBJ1-1, the complete variable domain reads DTGVSQNPRHKITKRGQNVTFRCDPISEHNRLYWYRQTLGQGPEFLTYFQNEAQLEKSRLLSDRFSAERPKGSFSTLEIQRTEQGDSAMYLCASREGIRNTEAFFGQGTRLTVV.